What follows are 30 T cell receptor beta chains derived from one specimen sequenced in a study of CD8 T cells in Susac syndrome. RNA in amounts of about 0.5 to 1 ug was reverse transcribed with random hexamers. TCRdb re-called the immunoSEQ multiplex PCR reads through MiXCR, storing one row per CDR3 protein. The table shows some 120,000 distinct CDR3 sequences, with 85% to 95% occurring only once. Sequenced input: CD8+ T cells from PBMCs. The receptors were gathered from a human donor in good health.

This clonotype was recorded once. The chain couples TRBV7-2 to TRBJ2-1; D remains ambiguous. Trimming pared 4 bases from V and 5 bases from J, leaving 6 bases between. The CDR3 runs to 12 residues. Germline CDR1 reads SGHTA; CDR2 reads FQGNSA. The CDR3 loop reads CASSSVNNEQFF. In nucleotides, the CDR3 is TGTGCCAGCAGCTCCGTCAACAATGAGCAGTTCTTC.

V is TRBV20-1 and J is TRBJ2-3; TRBD2 agrees at 8 bases. Germline loops: CDR1 DFQATT, CDR2 SNEGSKA (reference sequence). Trimming took 5 bases from V and 2 from J; bases not matched to a gene: 6. The length of the CDR3 is 14 residues. CDR3 bases: TGCAGTGCTGGGGTACTAGCGGCCACAGATACGCAGTATTTT. Amino acid sequence: CSAGVLAATDTQYF.

This clonotype was seen once. This sequence joins TRBV5-1 and TRBJ2-3; TRBD2 might be the D (6 bases). The CDR3 has 13 residues. V dropped 8 bases and J dropped 5 bases, with 15 bases sitting between them. Germline-derived CDR1 and CDR2 are SGHRS and YFSETQ. Here the CDR3 DNA reads TGCGCCAGTATGATTGGCGGGGAAGATACGCAGTATTTT. Translating gives CASMIGGEDTQYF.

About this clonotype itself: Germline and junction disagree at one end, which may indicate a read error. V is TRBV29-1 and J is TRBJ2-1, with 7 bases fitting TRBD2. Germline V CDR1 and CDR2: SQVTM, ANQGSEA. The CDR3 covers 13 residues. The CDR3 DNA reads as TGCAGCGTTGAAGTAGGGGCGGGGGAACCCGGGGTCTTC. As protein: CSVEVGAGEPGVF.

The chain is built from TRBV7-2 and TRBJ2-2; no firm D call. The ends were cut back, 5 bases at V and 5 bases at J, with 12 bases in the middle. Germline V gene sequence: CDR1 SGHTA, CDR2 FQGNSA. The CDR3 contains 14 residues. CDR3 in amino acids: CASSVAGSTGELFF. The DNA of the CDR3 is TGTGCCAGCAGCGTCGCCGGGTCTACCGGGGAGCTGTTTTTT. Looking up the rest from reference TRBV7-2 and TRBJ2-2 gives the full variable domain: GAGVSQSPSNKVTEKGKDVELRCDPISGHTALYWYRQSLGQGLEFLIYFQGNSAPDKSGLPSDRFSAERTGGSVSTLTIQRTQQEDSAVYLCASSVAGSTGELFFGEGSRLTVL.

The rearrangement links TRBV3-1 to TRBJ2-6; the match to TRBD1 covers 7 bases. V lost 0 bases, J lost 1 base, and 12 bases stayed unmatched. Looked up from germline, CDR1 is LGHDT and CDR2 is YNNKEL (reference sequence). The CDR3 is 20 amino acids. CDR3 protein: CASSQDIPGTVISGANVLTF. The CDR3, as DNA: TGTGCCAGCAGCCAAGATATACCCGGGACAGTGATATCTGGGGCCAACGTCCTGACTTTC.

Worth noting for this clonotype: Mismatch with germline at one junction end may stem from a read error. The chain employs TRBV11-2 and TRBJ2-3, with TRBD2 matching 8 bases. Germline V lookup: CDR1 SGHAT, CDR2 FQNNGV. This CDR3 is 13 amino acids long. CDR3 sequence (DNA): TGTGCCGGCAGCTTAGAACTAGCGGAGGGGGTCTATTTT. It is translated as CAGSLELAEGVYF.

The rearrangement joins TRBV13 to TRBJ1-1; D is unresolved. Germline CDR1 reads PRHDT; CDR2 reads FYEKMQ (reference sequence). The V gene lost 0 bases and the J gene lost 0 bases, with 8 bases spanning the gap. The CDR3 sequence is 15 residues long. Here the CDR3 DNA reads TGTGCCAGCAGCTTAGGTTACAGAGTGAACACTGAAGCTTTCTTT. It encodes CASSLGYRVNTEAFF.

This chain uses TRBV6-1 with TRBJ2-3, with TRBD1 matching over 9 bases. The CDR3 is 16 residues long. J gave up 0 bases and V 6 bases, and 7 bases lay outside the gene matches. From germline, CDR1 is MNHNS and CDR2 SASEGT. CDR3 sequence (DNA): TGTGCCAGCAGGTCCGGGACAGGGACTAGCACAGATACGCAGTATTTT. It yields the protein CASRSGTGTSTDTQYF.

In DNA form, the CDR3 reads TGCGCCAGCAGCCAAAAGGCGGTGGGGGCCACAGATACGCAGTATTTT. Amino acid sequence: CASSQKAVGATDTQYF. This rearrangement joins TRBV4-3 to TRBJ2-3; a weak D match, TRBD1 (6 bases). The CDR3 is made up of 16 amino acids. Trimming pared 2 bases from V and 2 bases from J, leaving 14 bases between. CDR1 LGHNA and CDR2 YSLEER come from the germline V gene.

The chain joins TRBV20-1 to TRBJ2-6; 8 bases agree with TRBD2. Germline loops: CDR1 DFQATT, CDR2 SNEGSKA (reference sequence). V lost 5 bases, J lost 1 base, and 13 bases stayed unmatched. CDR3 length: 18 amino acids. In DNA, the CDR3 is TGCAGTGCTCGGACGGTGGCGGGGGGCGCTTCTGGGGCCAACGTCCTGACTTTC. This codes for CSARTVAGGASGANVLTF.

The V gene is TRBV7-9, the J gene TRBJ2-3, with a weak D call TRBD1 (5 bases). Germline lookup yields CDR1 SEHNR and CDR2 FQNEAQ (reference sequence). The CDR3 has 15 residues. V dropped 1 base and J dropped 0 bases, with 8 bases sitting between them. The CDR3 is CASSLGQTSTDTQYF. Written as DNA, the CDR3 is TGTGCCAGCAGCTTAGGACAGACAAGCACAGATACGCAGTATTTT.

The V and J genes are TRBV20-1 and TRBJ2-2, with 10 nucleotides matching TRBD2. Per germline, CDR1 DFQATT and CDR2 SNEGSKA (reference sequence). Trimming cost V 0 bases and J 3 bases; bases outside gene matches: 7. The CDR3 contains 17 residues. The CDR3 nucleotides are TGCAGTGCTAGAGATCGGGTAGCGGGGGGTGACACCGGGGAGCTGTTTTTT. It specifies CSARDRVAGGDTGELFF.

The chain carries TRBV15 and TRBJ2-1; maybe TRBD1 (5 bases). Germline-derived CDR1 and CDR2 are LNHNV and YYDKDF (reference sequence). V was cut by 0 bases and J by 3 bases, with 12 bases left in between. This CDR3 region has 16 residues. CDR3 amino acids: CATSRDRDSLYNEQFF. The CDR3 DNA sequence: TGTGCCACCAGCAGAGACAGAGACAGTCTCTACAATGAGCAGTTCTTC.

The gene calls are TRBV30 and TRBJ2-7; 15 bases are shared with TRBD2. The V gene's germline CDR1 is GTSNPN and CDR2 SVGIG (reference sequence). V shed 5 bases and J 3 bases; nucleotides not matched to a gene: 8. The CDR3 extends over 16 amino acids. The DNA of the CDR3 is TGTGCCTGGGAACCGGGACTAGCGGGAGGTGTCTACGAGCAGTACTTC. Protein sequence: CAWEPGLAGGVYEQYF.

This chain joins TRBV19 and TRBJ2-3; D perhaps matches TRBD1 (5 bases). The CDR3 totals 15 residues. V lost 3 bases and J lost 3, with 13 bases in between. CDR1 and CDR2 (germline): LNHDA, SQIVND (reference sequence). This chain's CDR3 is CASSIPNRQTDTQYF. The CDR3 bases are TGTGCCAGTAGTATCCCCAACAGACAGACAGATACGCAGTATTTT.

The chain employs TRBV6-5 and TRBJ2-1, with TRBD2 matching over 9 bases. Germline V gives CDR1 MNHEY, CDR2 SVGAGI. The CDR3 contains 15 residues. J was trimmed by 8 bases and V by 5 bases; bases with no gene match: 10. This CDR3 reads CASSPRRGGRDEQFF. For the CDR3, the DNA is TGTGCCAGCAGTCCCCGGCGGGGGGGCCGGGATGAGCAGTTCTTC.

CDR3: CASRKLRDSNSPLHF. The CDR3 nucleotides are TGTGCCAGCAGAAAGCTCCGGGACAGCAATTCACCCCTCCACTTT. The chain carries TRBV12-3 or TRBV12-4 and TRBJ1-6; 7 positions agree with TRBD1. Germline trimming cut 6 bases from V and 7 bases from J; bases unmatched to any gene: 9. The CDR3 totals 15 residues.

The sample holds one count of this clonotype. The chain is built from TRBV6-5 and TRBJ2-3; 9 bases agree with TRBD2. Germline V CDR1 and CDR2: MNHEY, SVGAGI. The CDR3 runs 16 residues. J gave up 0 bases and V 0 bases, and 1 base lay outside the gene matches. The CDR3 nucleotides are TGTGCCAGCAGTTACTCGACTAGCGGTAGCACAGATACGCAGTATTTT. Encoded protein: CASSYSTSGSTDTQYF.

This chain joins TRBV28 and TRBJ1-1; D remains ambiguous. CDR1 is MDHEN and CDR2 is SYDVKM in the germline V gene. Deletions cut 5 bases from V and 0 bases from J, with 7 bases between. The CDR3 is 13 amino acids. The CDR3 protein is CASSIELNTEAFF. The CDR3 bases are TGTGCCAGCAGTATTGAACTGAACACTGAAGCTTTCTTT. The complete variable domain, with remaining parts taken from reference TRBV28 and TRBJ1-1, reads DVKVTQSSRYLVKRTGEKVFLECVQDMDHENMFWYRQDPGLGLRLIYFSYDVKMKEKGDIPEGYSVSREKKERFSLILESASTNQTSMYLCASSIELNTEAFFGQGTRLTVV.

The genes are TRBV5-1 and TRBJ1-5; weak D call: TRBD1 (6 bases). The CDR3 has 14 amino acids. CDR1 is SGHRS, CDR2 YFSETQ, per germline. The V end lost 0 bases, the J end lost 7 bases, and 11 bases lay between the germline ends. CDR3 DNA sequence: TGCGCCAGCAGCTTGGAAGGGGGGCACCAGCCCCAGCATTTT. Translated, it gives CASSLEGGHQPQHF.

The gene calls are TRBV11-1 and TRBJ1-1, with TRBD1 matching over 8 bases. CDR3 length: 14 residues. J lost 5 bases, V lost 5 bases, and 7 bases had no gene match. Germline CDR1 reads SGHAT; CDR2 reads FQDESV (reference sequence). The CDR3 region is CASSRNRGGTEAFF. CDR3 coding DNA: TGTGCCAGCAGCAGAAACAGGGGGGGTACTGAAGCTTTCTTT.

This chain links TRBV9 with TRBJ1-3, with D perhaps TRBD1 (5 bases). The ends were cut back, 4 bases at V and 0 bases at J, with 26 bases in the middle. CDR1 and CDR2 (germline): SGDLS, YYNGEE. This CDR3 is built from 20 residues. The CDR3 reads CASSPHTPGLQSDSGNTIYF. CDR3 bases: TGTGCCAGCAGCCCTCACACCCCGGGACTCCAATCGGACTCTGGAAACACCATATATTTT.

This sequence joins TRBV20-1 and TRBJ1-1; 10 bases are a match to TRBD1. The CDR3 runs to 15 residues. Germline CDR1 DFQATT, CDR2 SNEGSKA (reference sequence). Unmatched junction bases numbered 7, after V lost 2 bases and J lost 4 bases. The DNA for the CDR3 is TGCAGTGCTAGACCGTCGACAGGGGGCTTCACTGAAGCTTTCTTT. This encodes CSARPSTGGFTEAFF.

The gene calls are TRBV14 and TRBJ2-1, with D possibly TRBD1 on 5 matching bases. V lost 3 bases and J 3 bases, leaving 15 bases between the germline ends. The length of the CDR3 is 16 residues. Germline loops: CDR1 SGHDN, CDR2 FVKESK. The CDR3 sequence is CASSHAGPRIYNEQFF. The CDR3 nucleotides are TGTGCCAGCAGCCATGCAGGGCCCAGAATCTACAATGAGCAGTTCTTC.

This sequence joins TRBV7-8 and TRBJ1-5; 9 bases line up with TRBD1. V gave up 1 base and J gave up 9 bases; unmatched junction bases: 13. Germline CDR1 is SGHVS and CDR2 is FQNEAQ. The CDR3 spans 17 residues. This CDR3 reads CASSLDGTGRPRAPQHF. The CDR3 nucleotides read TGTGCCAGCAGCTTAGACGGGACAGGGCGCCCCAGAGCGCCCCAGCATTTT.

This clonotype was seen more than once but under ten times. This rearrangement joins TRBV3-1 to TRBJ1-1; 11 bases are shared with TRBD1. CDR3 size: 14 residues. V was clipped by 3 bases and J by 4 bases; unmatched bases: 1. CDR1 and CDR2 from the germline V gene are LGHDT and YNNKEL (reference sequence). CDR3 in DNA: TGTGCCAGCAGCCAGGGGACAGGGGGCACTGAAGCTTTCTTT. Residues: CASSQGTGGTEAFF.

J is TRBJ2-7 and V is TRBV6-9; TRBD2 is a possible D gene (5 bases). The germline V and J ends were trimmed by 10 bases and 5 bases, with 15 bases remaining between them. CDR1 and CDR2 from the germline V gene are MNHGY and SVAAGI. CDR3 size: 12 residues. The CDR3 DNA sequence: TGTGCCACCCTCGTAGTGGGAGACGAGCAGTACTTC. This sequence encodes CATLVVGDEQYF.

The chain links TRBV7-3 to TRBJ2-5; the D gene could be TRBD1 or TRBD2 (5 bases each). CDR1 is SGHTA and CDR2 is FQGTGA in the germline V gene. Trimming pared 2 bases from V and 5 bases from J, leaving 21 bases between. This CDR3 is 17 amino acids long. CDR3 in amino acids: CASSLGQYGTPAETQYF. CDR3 DNA sequence: TGTGCCAGCAGCTTAGGTCAATATGGGACCCCGGCGGAGACCCAGTACTTC.

V and J are TRBV19 and TRBJ1-2; 8 bases line up with TRBD1. The germline CDR1 and CDR2 sequences are LNHDA and SQIVND (reference sequence). V was pared by 5 bases and J by 7 bases, with 9 bases of the junction left unmatched. CDR3 length equals 14 residues. Here the CDR3 reads CASSPDGQGGGYTF. DNA for the CDR3: TGTGCCAGTAGTCCCGACGGACAGGGAGGTGGCTACACCTTC.